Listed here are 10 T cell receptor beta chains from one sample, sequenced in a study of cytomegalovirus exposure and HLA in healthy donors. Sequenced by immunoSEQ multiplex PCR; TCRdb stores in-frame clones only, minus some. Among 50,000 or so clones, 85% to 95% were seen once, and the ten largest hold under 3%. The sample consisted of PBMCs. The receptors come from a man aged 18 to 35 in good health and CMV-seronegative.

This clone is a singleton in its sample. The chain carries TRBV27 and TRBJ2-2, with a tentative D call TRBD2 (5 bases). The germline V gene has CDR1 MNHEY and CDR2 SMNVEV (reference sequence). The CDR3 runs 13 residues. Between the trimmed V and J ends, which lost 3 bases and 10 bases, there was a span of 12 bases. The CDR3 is CASSFGRGEELFF. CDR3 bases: TGTGCCAGCAGTTTTGGTCGGGGAGAGGAGCTGTTTTTT.

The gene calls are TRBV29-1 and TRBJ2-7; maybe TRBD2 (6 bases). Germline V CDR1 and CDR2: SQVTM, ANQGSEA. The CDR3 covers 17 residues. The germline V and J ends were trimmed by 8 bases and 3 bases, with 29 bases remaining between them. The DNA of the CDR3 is TGCAGCCCCTTGGAGCTGTCCGCGAAACCGGGGGTCTACGAGCAGTACTTC. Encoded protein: CSPLELSAKPGVYEQYF.

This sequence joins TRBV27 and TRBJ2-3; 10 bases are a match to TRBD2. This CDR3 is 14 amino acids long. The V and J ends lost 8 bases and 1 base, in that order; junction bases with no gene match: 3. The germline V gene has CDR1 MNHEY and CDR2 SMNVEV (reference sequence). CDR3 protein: CASRGTSGTDTQYF. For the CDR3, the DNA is TGTGCCAGCCGCGGGACTAGCGGCACAGATACGCAGTATTTT.

DNA of the CDR3: TGTGCCATCACTAGCGGCGCCACAGATACGCAGTATTTT. Translation gives CAITSGATDTQYF. This chain uses TRBV6-1 with TRBJ2-3; 8 nucleotides match TRBD2. The CDR3 spans 13 residues. In germline, CDR1 is MNHNS, CDR2 SASEGT. V lost 10 bases and J lost 2; bases outside the gene matches: 5.

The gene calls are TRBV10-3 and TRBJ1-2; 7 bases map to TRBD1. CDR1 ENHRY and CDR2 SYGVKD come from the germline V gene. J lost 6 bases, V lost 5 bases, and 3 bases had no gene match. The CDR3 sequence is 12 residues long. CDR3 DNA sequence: TGTGCCATCAGTAACAGGGGCGATGGCTACACCTTC. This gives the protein CAISNRGDGYTF.

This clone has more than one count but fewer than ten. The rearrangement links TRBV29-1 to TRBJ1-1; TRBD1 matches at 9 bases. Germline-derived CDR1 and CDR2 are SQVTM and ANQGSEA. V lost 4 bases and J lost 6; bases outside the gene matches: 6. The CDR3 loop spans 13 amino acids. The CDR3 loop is CSVARQGDAEAFF. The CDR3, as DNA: TGCAGCGTTGCGAGACAGGGGGACGCTGAAGCTTTCTTT.

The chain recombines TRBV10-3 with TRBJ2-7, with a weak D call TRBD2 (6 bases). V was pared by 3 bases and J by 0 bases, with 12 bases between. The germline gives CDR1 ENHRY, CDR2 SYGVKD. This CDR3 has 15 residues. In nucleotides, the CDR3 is TGTGCCATCAGTGACATCAACGGGGGCTCCTACGAGCAGTACTTC. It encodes CAISDINGGSYEQYF.

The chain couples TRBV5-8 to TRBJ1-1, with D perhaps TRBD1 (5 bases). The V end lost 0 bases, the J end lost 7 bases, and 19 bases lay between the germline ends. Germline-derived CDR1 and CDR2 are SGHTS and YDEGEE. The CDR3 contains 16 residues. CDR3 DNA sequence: TGTGCCAGCAGCTTGGGTTATGGGGCTAGGAGCCGTGAAGCTTTCTTT. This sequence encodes CASSLGYGARSREAFF.

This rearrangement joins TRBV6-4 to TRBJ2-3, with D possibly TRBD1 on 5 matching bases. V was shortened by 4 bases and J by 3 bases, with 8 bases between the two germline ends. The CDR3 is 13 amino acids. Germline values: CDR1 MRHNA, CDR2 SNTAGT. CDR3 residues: CASSGGATDTQYF. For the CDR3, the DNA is TGTGCCAGCAGTGGGGGCGCAACAGATACGCAGTATTTT.

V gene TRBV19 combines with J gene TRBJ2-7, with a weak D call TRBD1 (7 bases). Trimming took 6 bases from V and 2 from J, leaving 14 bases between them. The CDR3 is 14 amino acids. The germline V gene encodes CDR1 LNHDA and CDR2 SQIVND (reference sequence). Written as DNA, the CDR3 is TGTGCCAGTAGGCGGGACAGATCAGCCTACGAGCAGTACTTC. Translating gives CASRRDRSAYEQYF.